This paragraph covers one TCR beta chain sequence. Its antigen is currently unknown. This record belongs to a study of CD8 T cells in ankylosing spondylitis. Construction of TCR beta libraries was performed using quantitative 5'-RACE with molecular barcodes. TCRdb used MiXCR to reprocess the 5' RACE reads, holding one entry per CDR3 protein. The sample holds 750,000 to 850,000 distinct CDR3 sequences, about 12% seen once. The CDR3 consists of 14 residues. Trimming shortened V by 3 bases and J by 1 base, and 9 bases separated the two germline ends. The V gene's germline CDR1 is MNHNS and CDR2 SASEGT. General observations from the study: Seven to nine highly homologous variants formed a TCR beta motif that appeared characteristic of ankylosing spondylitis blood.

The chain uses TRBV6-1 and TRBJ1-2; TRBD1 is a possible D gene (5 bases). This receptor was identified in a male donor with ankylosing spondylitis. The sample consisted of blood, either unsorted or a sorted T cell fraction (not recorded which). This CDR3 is CASSEDIFNYGYTF. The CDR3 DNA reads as TGTGCCAGCAGTGAGGACATTTTTAACTATGGCTACACCTTC.